Shown below are 28 T cell receptor beta chains from a single sample sequenced in a study of regulatory T cells in long-lasting Graves disease. Time point denoted: newly diagnosed GD, antithyroid drugs for less than 3 months. Preparation of the TCR library used RNA extracted from PBMCs. To make TCR beta libraries, researchers used iRepertoire HTBI primers and Arm-PCR of CDR3 regions. In TCRdb, the multiplex PCR reads were re-called with MiXCR into one record per CDR3 protein. In the table there are around 500,000 distinct CDR3 sequences, 12% of which are singletons. These records were also assigned to another study, of T cells in Graves' hyperthyroidism and ophthalmopathy.

The sequences come from peripheral blood mononuclear cells (PBMCs), collected at new diagnosis, from a patient treated with antithyroid drugs. These receptors all come from a woman aged 25 to 39 with Graves disease.

This clonotype was counted at least ten times. CDR3 region: CATSKERENGGEQFF. As DNA, the CDR3 is TGTGCCACCAGCAAAGAGCGGGAGAACGGTGGGGAGCAGTTCTTC. The chain links TRBV15 to TRBJ2-1; 8 bases match TRBD2. The CDR3 has 15 amino acids. V was clipped by 4 bases and J by 10 bases; unmatched bases: 12. Germline V gene sequence: CDR1 LNHNV, CDR2 YYDKDF (reference sequence).

CDR3 loop: CASSYSTQKLGNTIYF. The CDR3 region has the DNA TGTGCCAGCAGTTACTCGACACAGAAACTTGGAAACACCATATATTTT. The gene calls are TRBV6-5 and TRBJ1-3; D is ambiguous. The CDR3 has 16 amino acids. CDR1 MNHEY and CDR2 SVGAGI come from the germline V gene. V lost 0 bases, J lost 3 bases, and 12 bases lay in between.

The genes are TRBV19 and TRBJ2-3; D perhaps matches TRBD1 (5 bases). The end of the DNA is better explained by TRBJ2-7, so the J call may be wrong. There are 13 residues in the CDR3. CDR1 and CDR2 from the germline V gene are LNHDA and SQIVND (reference sequence). The CDR3 here is CASSIGQGWEQYF. The CDR3 DNA follows: TGTGCCAGTAGTATTGGTCAGGGTTGGGAGCAGTACTTC.

In the case of this clonotype: A clone one base away is much larger, so this may be a read error. The chain uses TRBV6-9 and TRBJ2-6; D remains unclear. This CDR3 contains 15 residues. In germline, CDR1 is MNHGY, CDR2 SVAAGI. The CDR3 nucleotides are TGTGCCAGCAGTTACGAGTTCTCTGGGACCAACGTCCTGACTTTC. This gives the protein CASSYEFSGTNVLTF.

This clonotype was seen ten or more times. The rearrangement uses TRBV12-3 or TRBV12-4 and TRBJ2-7, with 8 bases that match TRBD1. The CDR3 sequence is 23 residues long. The ends lost 3 bases at V and 2 bases at J; junction bases unmatched: 30. The CDR3 is CASSFPVRRGQACRRRPPYEQYF. The CDR3 DNA reads TGTGCCAGCAGTTTTCCCGTTCGGCGGGGACAGGCCTGTCGTAGGCGGCCTCCCTACGAGCAGTACTTC.

This clonotype was picked up many times. This sequence joins TRBV2 and TRBJ1-6; the D is unclear. The CDR3 covers 14 residues. V was clipped by 7 bases and J by 4 bases, with 11 bases between them. In germline, CDR1 is SNHLY, CDR2 FYNNEI. The CDR3 is CASNEDGYNSPLHF. For the CDR3, the DNA is TGTGCCAGCAACGAGGATGGGTATAATTCACCCCTCCACTTT.

This clonotype was seen a handful of times. The chain is built from TRBV20-1 and TRBJ2-7; TRBD2 aligns across 14 bases. This CDR3 contains 16 residues. Germline values: CDR1 DFQATT, CDR2 SNEGSKA (reference sequence). With V trimmed by 3 bases and J by 5 bases, 9 bases remained unmatched. This CDR3 is CSARRVTSGRVHEQYF. The CDR3 DNA is TGCAGTGCTAGGCGTGTGACTAGCGGGAGGGTCCACGAGCAGTACTTC.

This clonotype was recorded many times. This sequence joins TRBV9 and TRBJ2-7, with 12 bases fitting TRBD2. CDR3 length: 14 amino acids. The V gene's germline CDR1 is SGDLS and CDR2 YYNGEE. Trimming cost V 7 bases and J 5 bases; bases outside gene matches: 7. CDR3 in DNA: TGTGCCAGCGCTAAGACTAGCGGGAGCAACGAGCAGTACTTC. Amino acids: CASAKTSGSNEQYF.

The chain employs TRBV19 and TRBJ1-1; weak D call: TRBD1 (5 bases). The CDR3 is 14 residues long. Looked up from germline, CDR1 is LNHDA and CDR2 is SQIVND (reference sequence). Trimming cost V 6 bases and J 0 bases, with 11 bases left between them. CDR3 in amino acids: CASSDLQVNTEAFF. The CDR3 nucleotides are TGTGCCAGTAGCGACTTACAGGTGAACACTGAAGCTTTCTTT.

There are many counts of this clonotype. This chain joins TRBV10-3 and TRBJ1-6; 7 nucleotides line up with TRBD1. The length of the CDR3 is 13 residues. V lost 10 bases and J lost 10; bases outside the gene matches: 10. Germline CDR1 and CDR2: ENHRY and SYGVKD. The CDR3 reads CATRGTVESPLHF. CDR3 nucleotide sequence: TGTGCCACGAGGGGGACAGTCGAATCACCCCTCCACTTT.

This clonotype has a count of ten or more. The chain combines TRBV19 with TRBJ1-1; the D gene is possibly TRBD1 (5 bases). V was cut by 3 bases and J by 2 bases, with 25 bases left in between. Germline V CDR1 and CDR2: LNHDA, SQIVND (reference sequence). The CDR3 spans 19 residues. The CDR3, as DNA: TGTGCCAGTAGTATCGCTTGGATGAGGGCCAGCGGGGGAAACACTGAAGCTTTCTTT. Its translation: CASSIAWMRASGGNTEAFF.

Comment on this clonotype: It differs at one base from a far larger clone, so likely a read error. The V and J genes are TRBV7-8 and TRBJ2-7; D is ambiguous. Trimming left V 2 bases short and J 7 bases short, with 9 bases between. The length of the CDR3 is 12 residues. CDR1 and CDR2 (germline): SGHVS, FQNEAQ. CDR3 nucleotide sequence: TGTGCCAGCAGCTTACGGGTCCATGAGCAGTACTTC. Its protein is CASSLRVHEQYF.

This clonotype was counted many times. This CDR3 is CSARVTVQNTEAFF. The CDR3 bases are TGCAGTGCTAGAGTCACAGTACAGAACACTGAAGCTTTCTTT. The chain has TRBV20-1 and TRBJ1-1; no reliable D call. The CDR3 covers 14 residues. V gave up 1 base and J gave up 1 base, with 10 bases separating them. Germline CDR1 and CDR2: DFQATT and SNEGSKA (reference sequence).

The chain recombines TRBV18 with TRBJ2-5; 11 nucleotides match TRBD2. The CDR3 runs 16 residues. Germline loops: CDR1 KGHSH, CDR2 LQKENI. V lost 4 bases to trimming and J lost 0 bases; unmatched junction nucleotides: 4. The CDR3 DNA reads TGTGCCAGCTCACTTGTACTAGCGGGGGACCAAGAGACCCAGTACTTC. Its translation: CASSLVLAGDQETQYF.

At least ten counts were recorded for this clonotype. The chain is built from TRBV27 and TRBJ1-6, with D unclear. CDR1 is MNHEY and CDR2 is SMNVEV in the germline V gene (reference sequence). The CDR3 spans 14 residues. Trimming left V 5 bases short and J 10 bases short, with 15 bases between. CDR3 loop: CASSPLSLRSPLHF. The CDR3 DNA reads TGTGCCAGCAGTCCCCTCTCCCTGAGGTCACCCCTCCACTTT.

This clonotype was found many times. The chain joins TRBV5-1 to TRBJ1-1; D uncertain. Deletions cut 4 bases from V and 8 bases from J, with 6 bases between. Per germline, CDR1 SGHRS and CDR2 YFSETQ. This CDR3 is built from 10 residues. For the CDR3, the DNA is TGCGCCAGCAGCAGTGGCGAAGCTTTCTTT. Amino acid sequence: CASSSGEAFF.

This clonotype has a count of ten or more. The chain has TRBV19 and TRBJ1-6, with D possibly being TRBD1 (5 bases). Trimming removed 3 bases at V and 6 bases at J, with 24 bases between. This CDR3 has 19 amino acids. In germline, CDR1 is LNHDA, CDR2 SQIVND (reference sequence). The CDR3 sequence is CASSIRLGGGTTSNSPLHF. CDR3 DNA: TGTGCCAGTAGTATCCGACTTGGTGGGGGAACAACTTCTAATTCACCCCTCCACTTT. The whole variable domain, filled in from reference TRBV19 and TRBJ1-6, reads DGGITQSPKYLFRKEGQNVTLSCEQNLNHDAMYWYRQDPGQGLRLIYYSQIVNDFQKGDIAEGYSVSREKKESFPLTVTSAQKNPTAFYLCASSIRLGGGTTSNSPLHFGNGTRLTVT.

There are a few counts of this clonotype. The chain employs TRBV5-6 and TRBJ2-4, with 7 bases identical to TRBD1. V dropped 2 bases and J dropped 0; count of bases not matched to a gene: 5. The CDR3 runs to 16 residues. CDR1 and CDR2 (germline): SGHDT, YYEEEE. This CDR3 is CASSFGTDLAKNIQYF. The CDR3, as DNA: TGTGCCAGCAGCTTTGGGACAGACTTAGCCAAAAACATTCAGTACTTC.

The chain recombines TRBV27 with TRBJ2-1, with D possibly TRBD1 on 5 matching bases. The germline V gene has CDR1 MNHEY and CDR2 SMNVEV (reference sequence). The CDR3 sequence is 18 residues long. V lost 6 bases, J lost 0 bases, and 21 bases lay in between. CDR3 sequence reads: CASSRTRPGDSSYNEQFF. The CDR3, as DNA: TGTGCCAGCAGCCGAACGCGACCGGGTGACAGCTCCTACAATGAGCAGTTCTTC.

The rearrangement links TRBV6-1 to TRBJ1-1, with 7 bases that match TRBD1. This CDR3 is 15 amino acids long. After removal of 6 bases from V and 9 bases from J, the junction contained 16 bases not matched to a gene. CDR1 is MNHNS and CDR2 is SASEGT in the germline V gene. The CDR3 bases are TGTGCCAGCAGACCCGACAGGGATCGAGGAGCCAAAGCTTTCTTT. It yields the protein CASRPDRDRGAKAFF.

V gene TRBV20-1 combines with J gene TRBJ1-2, with 9 bases matching TRBD1. Germline V gene lookup returns CDR1 DFQATT and CDR2 SNEGSKA (reference sequence). The CDR3 runs to 12 residues. V dropped 6 bases and J dropped 8; count of bases not matched to a gene: 7. The CDR3 sequence: CSAGTGGGGYTF. For the CDR3, the DNA is TGCAGTGCGGGAACAGGGGGCGGCGGCTACACCTTC.

This clonotype was recorded many times. This chain links TRBV7-8 with TRBJ2-1; TRBD2 matches at 13 bases. The CDR3 is 17 residues long. V gave up 1 base and J gave up 6 bases; unmatched junction bases: 6. The germline V gene encodes CDR1 SGHVS and CDR2 FQNEAQ. In DNA form, the CDR3 reads TGTGCCAGCAGCTTAGGCGCCGGGACTAGCGGGACCAATGAGCAGTTCTTC. This codes for CASSLGAGTSGTNEQFF.

This clonotype has a count of ten or more. The V call is TRBV10-3, the J call TRBJ2-7; D call uncertain. V was pared by 3 bases and J by 4 bases, with 4 bases between. The CDR3 has 11 residues. In germline, CDR1 is ENHRY, CDR2 SYGVKD. The CDR3 nucleotides are TGTGCCATCAGTGATCTATACGAGCAGTACTTC. Protein: CAISDLYEQYF.

This clonotype has at least ten counts. The rearrangement links TRBV18 to TRBJ1-5; tentative D call: TRBD1 (5 bases). The CDR3 has 15 amino acids. V was pared by 2 bases and J by 0 bases, with 8 bases between. Germline V lookup: CDR1 KGHSH, CDR2 LQKENI. The CDR3 reads CASSPGGDSNQPQHF. Here the CDR3 DNA reads TGTGCCAGCTCACCAGGAGGGGATAGCAATCAGCCCCAGCATTTT.

This clonotype has a handful of counts. This chain links TRBV20-1 with TRBJ2-1; 7 bases agree with TRBD2. V lost 3 bases and J lost 8; bases outside the gene matches: 13. The CDR3 has 15 amino acids. CDR1 DFQATT and CDR2 SNEGSKA come from the germline V gene (reference sequence). CDR3 DNA sequence: TGCAGTGCTAGGGCGGAGGGGCGGGAGCGGTATGAGCAGTTCTTC. It translates to CSARAEGRERYEQFF.

This sequence joins TRBV20-1 and TRBJ2-1; 10 positions agree with TRBD2. The CDR3 loop spans 14 amino acids. CDR1 is DFQATT and CDR2 is SNEGSKA in the germline V gene (reference sequence). V lost 2 bases, J lost 6 bases, and 4 bases stayed unmatched. The CDR3 protein is CSARSAGGRNEQFF. The DNA for the CDR3 is TGCAGTGCTAGATCAGCGGGAGGGCGCAATGAGCAGTTCTTC.

This clonotype was seen at least ten times. The V call is TRBV6-1, the J call TRBJ2-1; TRBD2 aligns across 11 bases. The ends lost 7 bases at V and 0 bases at J; junction bases unmatched: 11. The CDR3 has 18 amino acids. Germline-derived CDR1 and CDR2 are MNHNS and SASEGT. The CDR3 nucleotides read TGTGCCAGCAACCCGGGACTAGCGGTGGTCAGCTCCTACAATGAGCAGTTCTTC. As protein: CASNPGLAVVSSYNEQFF.

J is TRBJ1-1 and V is TRBV10-3; D might be TRBD1 (6 bases). The CDR3 runs 15 residues. V lost 7 bases and J lost 3, with 18 bases in between. The germline V gene has CDR1 ENHRY and CDR2 SYGVKD. This CDR3 is CAIKKTGGSHTEAFF. The CDR3 DNA reads as TGTGCCATCAAAAAGACAGGAGGTTCGCACACTGAAGCTTTCTTT.